Described below is a single T cell receptor (beta chain) sequence and its context. The assay was immunoSEQ multiplex PCR, and TCRdb's table has in-frame clones only and misses some. This repertoire shows some 150,000 clones, 91% found once; its top ten account for about 1.4%. The data are from a study of control samples from healthy donors and cancer patients. Trimming at V came to 4 bases and at J to 2 bases, leaving 1 base not matched to a gene. CDR1 and CDR2 (germline): SNHLY, FYNNEI. CDR3 length: 14 residues. Sequencing used blood. The TCR comes from a woman in her 30s in good health. The V call is TRBV2, the J call TRBJ2-1, with 8 bases lining up with TRBD2. CDR3 DNA: TGTGCCAGCAGTGCGGGACTAGCCTACAATGAGCAGTTCTTC. This gives the protein CASSAGLAYNEQFF.